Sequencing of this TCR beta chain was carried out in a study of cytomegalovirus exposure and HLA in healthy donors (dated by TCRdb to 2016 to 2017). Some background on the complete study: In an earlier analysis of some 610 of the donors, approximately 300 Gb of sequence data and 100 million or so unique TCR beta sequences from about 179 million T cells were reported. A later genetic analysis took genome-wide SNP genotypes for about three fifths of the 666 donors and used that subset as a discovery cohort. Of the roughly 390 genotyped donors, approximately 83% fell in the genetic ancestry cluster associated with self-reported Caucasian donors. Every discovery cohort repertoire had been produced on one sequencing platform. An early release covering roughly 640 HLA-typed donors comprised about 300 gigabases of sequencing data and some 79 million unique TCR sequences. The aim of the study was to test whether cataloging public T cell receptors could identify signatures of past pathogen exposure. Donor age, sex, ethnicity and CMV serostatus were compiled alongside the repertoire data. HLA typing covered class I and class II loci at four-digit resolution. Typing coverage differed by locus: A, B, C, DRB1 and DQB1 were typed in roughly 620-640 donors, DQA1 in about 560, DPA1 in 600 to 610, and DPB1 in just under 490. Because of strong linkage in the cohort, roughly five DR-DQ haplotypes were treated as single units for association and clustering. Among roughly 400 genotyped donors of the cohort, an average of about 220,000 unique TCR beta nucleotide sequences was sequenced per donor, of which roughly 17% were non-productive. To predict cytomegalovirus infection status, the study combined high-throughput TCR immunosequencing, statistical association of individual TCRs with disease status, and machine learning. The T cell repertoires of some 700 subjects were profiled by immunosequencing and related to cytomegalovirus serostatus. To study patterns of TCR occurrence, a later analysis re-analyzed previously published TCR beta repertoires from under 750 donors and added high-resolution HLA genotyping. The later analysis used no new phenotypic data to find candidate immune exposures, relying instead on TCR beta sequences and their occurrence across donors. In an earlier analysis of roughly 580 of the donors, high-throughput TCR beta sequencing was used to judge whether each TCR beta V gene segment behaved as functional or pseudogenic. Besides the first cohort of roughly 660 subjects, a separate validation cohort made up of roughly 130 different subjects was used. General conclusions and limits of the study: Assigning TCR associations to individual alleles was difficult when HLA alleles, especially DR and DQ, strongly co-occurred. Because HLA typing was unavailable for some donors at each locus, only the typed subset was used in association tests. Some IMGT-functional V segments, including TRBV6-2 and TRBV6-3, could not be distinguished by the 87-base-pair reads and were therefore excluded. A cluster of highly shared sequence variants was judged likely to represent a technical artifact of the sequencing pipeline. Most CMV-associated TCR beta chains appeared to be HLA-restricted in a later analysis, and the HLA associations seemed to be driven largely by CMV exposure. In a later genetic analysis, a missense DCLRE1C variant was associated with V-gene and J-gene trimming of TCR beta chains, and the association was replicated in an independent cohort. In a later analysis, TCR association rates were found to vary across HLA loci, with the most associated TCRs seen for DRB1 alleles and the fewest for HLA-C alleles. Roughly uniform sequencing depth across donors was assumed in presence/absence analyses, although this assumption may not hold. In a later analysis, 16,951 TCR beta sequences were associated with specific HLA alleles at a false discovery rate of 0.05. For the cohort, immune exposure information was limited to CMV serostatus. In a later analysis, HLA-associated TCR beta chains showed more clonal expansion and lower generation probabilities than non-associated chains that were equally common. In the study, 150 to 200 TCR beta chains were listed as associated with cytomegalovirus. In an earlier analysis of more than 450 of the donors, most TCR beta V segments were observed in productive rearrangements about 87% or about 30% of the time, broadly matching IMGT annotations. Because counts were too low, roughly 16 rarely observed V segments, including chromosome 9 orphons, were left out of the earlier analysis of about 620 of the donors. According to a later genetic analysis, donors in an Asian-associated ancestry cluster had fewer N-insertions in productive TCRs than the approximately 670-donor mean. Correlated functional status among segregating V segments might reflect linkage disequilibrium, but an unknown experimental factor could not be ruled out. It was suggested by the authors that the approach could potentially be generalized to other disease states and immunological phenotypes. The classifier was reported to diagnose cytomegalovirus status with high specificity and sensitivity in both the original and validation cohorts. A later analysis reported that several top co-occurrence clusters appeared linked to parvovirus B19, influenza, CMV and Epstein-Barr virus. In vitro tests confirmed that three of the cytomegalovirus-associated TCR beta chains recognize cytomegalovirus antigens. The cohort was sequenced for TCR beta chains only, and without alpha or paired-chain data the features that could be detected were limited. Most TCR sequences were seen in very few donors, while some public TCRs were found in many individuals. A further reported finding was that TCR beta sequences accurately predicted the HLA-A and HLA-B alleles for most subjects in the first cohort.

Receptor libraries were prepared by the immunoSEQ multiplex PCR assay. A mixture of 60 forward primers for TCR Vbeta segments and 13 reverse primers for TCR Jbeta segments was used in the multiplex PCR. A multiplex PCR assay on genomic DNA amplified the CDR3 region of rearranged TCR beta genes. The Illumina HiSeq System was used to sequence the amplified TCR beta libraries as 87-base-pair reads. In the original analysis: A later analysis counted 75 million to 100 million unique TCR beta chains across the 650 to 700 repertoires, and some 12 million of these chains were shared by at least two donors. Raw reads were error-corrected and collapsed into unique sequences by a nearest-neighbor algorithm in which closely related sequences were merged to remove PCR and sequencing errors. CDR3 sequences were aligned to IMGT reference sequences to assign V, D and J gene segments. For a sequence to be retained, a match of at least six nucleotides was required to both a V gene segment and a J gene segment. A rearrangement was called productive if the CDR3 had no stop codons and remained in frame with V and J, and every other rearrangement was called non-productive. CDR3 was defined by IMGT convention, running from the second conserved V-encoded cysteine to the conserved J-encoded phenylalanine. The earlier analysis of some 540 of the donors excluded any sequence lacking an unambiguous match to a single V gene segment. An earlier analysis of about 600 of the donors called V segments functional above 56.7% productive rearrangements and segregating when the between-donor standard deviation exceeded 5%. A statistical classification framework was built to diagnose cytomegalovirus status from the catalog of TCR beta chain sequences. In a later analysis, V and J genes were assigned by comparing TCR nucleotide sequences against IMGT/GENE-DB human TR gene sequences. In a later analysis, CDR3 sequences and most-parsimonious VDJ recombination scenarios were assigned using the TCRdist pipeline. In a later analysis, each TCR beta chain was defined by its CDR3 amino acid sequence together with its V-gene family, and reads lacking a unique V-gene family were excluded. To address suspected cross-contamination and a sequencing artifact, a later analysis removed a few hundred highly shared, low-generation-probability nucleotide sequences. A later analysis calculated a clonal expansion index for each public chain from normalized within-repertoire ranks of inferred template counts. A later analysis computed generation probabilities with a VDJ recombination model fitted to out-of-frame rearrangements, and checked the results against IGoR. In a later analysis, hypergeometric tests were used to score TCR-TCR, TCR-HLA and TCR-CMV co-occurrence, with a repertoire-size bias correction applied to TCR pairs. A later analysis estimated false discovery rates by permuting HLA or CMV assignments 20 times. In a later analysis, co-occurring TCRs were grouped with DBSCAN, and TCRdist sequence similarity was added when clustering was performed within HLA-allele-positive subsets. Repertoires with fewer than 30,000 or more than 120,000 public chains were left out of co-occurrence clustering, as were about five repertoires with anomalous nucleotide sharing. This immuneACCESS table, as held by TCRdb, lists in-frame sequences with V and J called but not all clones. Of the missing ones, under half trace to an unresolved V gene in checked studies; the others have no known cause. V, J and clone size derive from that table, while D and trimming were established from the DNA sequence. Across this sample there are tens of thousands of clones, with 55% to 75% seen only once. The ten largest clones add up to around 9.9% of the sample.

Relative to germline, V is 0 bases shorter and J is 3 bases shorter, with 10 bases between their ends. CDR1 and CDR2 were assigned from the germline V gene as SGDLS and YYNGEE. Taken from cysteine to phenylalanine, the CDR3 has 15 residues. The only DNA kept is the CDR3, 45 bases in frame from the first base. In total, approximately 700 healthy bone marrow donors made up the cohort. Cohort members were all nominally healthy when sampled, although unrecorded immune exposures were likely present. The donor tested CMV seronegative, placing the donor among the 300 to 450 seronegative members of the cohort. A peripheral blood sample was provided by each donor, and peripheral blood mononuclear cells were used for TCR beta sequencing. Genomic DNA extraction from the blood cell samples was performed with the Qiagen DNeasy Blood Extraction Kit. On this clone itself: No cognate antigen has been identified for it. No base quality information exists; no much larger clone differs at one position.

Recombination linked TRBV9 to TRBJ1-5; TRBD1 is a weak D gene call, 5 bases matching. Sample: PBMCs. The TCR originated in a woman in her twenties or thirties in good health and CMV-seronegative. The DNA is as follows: TGTGCCAGCAGCGTAGAGGGGCAGGCCAATCAGCCCCAGCATTTT. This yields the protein CASSVEGQANQPQHF.